One T cell receptor beta chain is described in this entry. Its antigen is currently not known. Base quality data are lacking; no much larger clone is found one base away. Sample time point, as interpreted from the label and publication: blood sample drawn before combined kidney and bone marrow transplant. Unstimulated Tregs (CD4+CD25+CD127-), CD4+ non-Tregs (CD4+CD25-), CD4 and CD8 cells were FACS-sorted from thawed PBMCs. A few combined kidney and bone marrow transplant recipients from the ITN036ST trial were included as patients, and samples were available only from these trial subjects. Healthy control blood was separated into PBMCs by Ficoll density gradient and cryopreserved, and patient PBMCs were collected both before and after transplant. This specimen comes from a study of Tregs in tolerant kidney transplant recipients (dated by TCRdb to the late 2010s). Describing the broader study: The transplants used related donors along with nonmyeloablative bone marrow transplantation, and in the human trials mixed chimerism was transient. TCRbeta sequencing was used in the study to identify donor-specific regulatory T cells before combined kidney and bone marrow transplantation, and the identified cells were then tracked after transplant.

Paper-wide results and their limitations: Expanding Tregs with activated donor B cells appeared to identify the most biologically relevant and donor-specific TCRbeta repertoire. For some patients the PCR primers changed over time, which made it impossible to compare the samples from those patients at the nucleotide level. Although technical replication error seemed to be minimal, the question of biological reproducibility was not addressed directly. Because only a small number of patients were included, the study had limitations, and the results will need to be validated in larger populations as well as under other immunosuppression protocols. In tolerant patients, donor-specific Tregs expanded more than Tregs overall, which suggests antigen-driven rather than nonspecific expansion.

Genomic DNA was extracted from sorted cells with the QIAGEN DNeasy Blood and Tissue Kit for TCRbeta CDR3 sequencing. High-throughput TCRbeta CDR3 sequencing was carried out commercially through immunoSEQ, with PCR amplification with bias correction and internal controls included. Processing in the source paper ran as follows. Unique productive TCRbeta sequences were defined by CDR3 nucleotide sequence where primers matched, and otherwise by CDR3 amino acid sequence together with Vbeta and Jbeta genes. Sorting error was corrected by removing sequences shared between sorted populations at a frequency ratio of 2:1 or less, and the remaining shared sequences were assigned to the higher population. Sequences were defined as donor-reactive when expanded at least 5-fold in CFSE-low cells versus unstimulated cells and present at a frequency of at least 0.01% in CFSE-low cells. Repertoire divergence was quantified by Jensen-Shannon divergence calculated from the top 100 TCRbeta sequences ranked by frequency. When a sample had multiple sequencing runs, each run was corrected for sorting error separately and the runs were then pooled. Imported from immuneACCESS, the table was reduced by TCRdb to in-frame sequences with V and J called. These copies leave out some clones; in studies compared against another copy, an unresolved V gene accounts for under half, and the cause of the remainder is not known. V and J calls and clone size are given by that table; D and trimming were obtained from the DNA. The sample profile shows about 94,000 clones; under 95% of them were found once. The ten top clones hold approximately 0.5% of the sample.

The germline V gene supplies CDR1 KGHSH and CDR2 LQKENI. V drops 2 bases and J drops 8 bases, leaving 18 bases in between. Counted from cysteine to phenylalanine, this CDR3 has 16 amino acids. CDR3 DNA is the only sequence kept; it has 48 bases, read in frame from the first base. The chain is made from TRBV18 and TRBJ1-4; tentative D gene TRBD1, with 5 bases matching. The source material was CD4+ T cells from blood, sampled before the transplant. This receptor was taken from a human donor who received a combined kidney and bone marrow transplant. The DNA is as follows: TGTGCCAGCTCACCAGCCGGGGACTTATTTGGGGAAAAACTGTTTTTT. The translation is CASSPAGDLFGEKLFF.